One sample yielded the 5 T cell receptor beta chains listed below, sequenced in a study of cytotoxic CD8 clonotypes in ibrutinib-treated CLL. Profiling relied on immunoSEQ multiplex PCR, and the TCRdb table lists in-frame clones only, not all of them. The sample holds 150,000 to 200,000 clones; over 75% are singletons and the top ten take roughly 3%. The sequencing used PBMCs, collected at disease progression, from a patient treated with ibrutinib. All receptors derive from a human donor with chronic lymphocytic leukemia.

The genes are TRBV18 and TRBJ1-2; 7 bases agree with TRBD1. CDR1 is KGHSH, CDR2 LQKENI, per germline. J lost 6 bases, V lost 6 bases, and 7 bases had no gene match. The CDR3 is 13 amino acids. In DNA, the CDR3 is TGTGCCAGCTCGCCGTCGACAGGGAATGGCTACACCTTC. Translation: CASSPSTGNGYTF.

The V call is TRBV10-3, the J call TRBJ1-1; 8 bases match TRBD1. CDR3 size: 12 residues. Germline-derived CDR1 and CDR2 are ENHRY and SYGVKD. After removal of 7 bases from V and 7 bases from J, the junction contained 5 bases not matched to a gene. CDR3 sequence: CAIKPGQGEAFF. CDR3 DNA sequence: TGTGCCATCAAACCCGGACAGGGTGAAGCTTTCTTT.

The chain couples TRBV25-1 to TRBJ2-7; D is unresolved. V lost 5 bases and J 3 bases, leaving 5 bases between the germline ends. This CDR3 has 11 amino acids. Germline assignment: CDR1 MGHDK and CDR2 SYGVNS. The CDR3 protein is CASSLGYEQYF. The CDR3, as DNA: TGTGCCAGCAGTTTAGGCTACGAGCAGTACTTC.

The chain employs TRBV7-3 and TRBJ2-7; D may be TRBD1 (6 bases). Germline V gene lookup returns CDR1 SGHTA and CDR2 FQGTGA. The CDR3 runs 15 residues. V dropped 5 bases and J dropped 2 bases, with 16 bases sitting between them. The CDR3 nucleotides are TGTGCCAGCAGCCAAGCCGGACAGAACACCTACGAGCAGTACTTC. The encoded protein is CASSQAGQNTYEQYF.

V usage is TRBV6-1 and J usage is TRBJ1-1; D uncertain. CDR3 length: 12 amino acids. Trimming took 5 bases from V and 10 from J, leaving 14 bases between them. CDR1 is MNHNS and CDR2 is SASEGT in the germline V gene. DNA for the CDR3: TGTGCCAGCAGTTCAGACGGAAGGTCAGCTTTCTTT. This translates into CASSSDGRSAFF.